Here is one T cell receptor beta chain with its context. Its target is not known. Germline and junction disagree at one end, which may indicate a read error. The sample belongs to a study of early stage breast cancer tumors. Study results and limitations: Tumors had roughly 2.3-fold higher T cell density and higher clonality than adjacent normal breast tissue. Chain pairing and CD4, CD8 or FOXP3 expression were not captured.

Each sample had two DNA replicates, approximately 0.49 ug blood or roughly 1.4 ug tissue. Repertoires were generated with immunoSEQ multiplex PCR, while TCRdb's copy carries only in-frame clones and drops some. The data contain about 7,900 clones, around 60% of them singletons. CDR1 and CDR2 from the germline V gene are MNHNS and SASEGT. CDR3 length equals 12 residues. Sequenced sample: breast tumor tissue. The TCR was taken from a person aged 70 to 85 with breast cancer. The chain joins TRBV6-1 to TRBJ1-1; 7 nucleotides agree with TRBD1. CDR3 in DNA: TGCGCCAGCAGTGAGGGGGCCCGGGGAGCTTTCTTT. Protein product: CASSEGARGAFF.